The 26 T cell receptor beta chains below were found in one sample sequenced in a study of blood T cell repertoires in COVID-19. Assay: immunoSEQ multiplex PCR; the TCRdb copy retains only in-frame clones and omits some. Among some 130,000 clones listed, 70% to 90% were seen once. Input material: peripheral blood. These receptors were collected from a man aged 50 or older with acute or convalescent COVID-19.

The genes are TRBV3-1 (or the pseudogene TRBV3-2) and TRBJ2-7; D remains unclear. This CDR3 has 12 amino acids. V shed 3 bases and J shed 6 bases, with 9 bases lying between them. Germline CDR1 and CDR2: LGHDT and YNNKEL (reference sequence). DNA for the CDR3: TGTGCCAGCAGCCACTCGCTGAGCGAGCAGTACTTC. Amino acid sequence: CASSHSLSEQYF.

This clone has only one observation. V is TRBV5-1 and J is TRBJ2-7, with a tentative D call TRBD2 (7 bases). This CDR3 spans 16 amino acids. The V and J ends lost 0 bases and 0 bases respectively, with 13 bases between them. Per germline, CDR1 SGHRS and CDR2 YFSETQ. The CDR3 DNA follows: TGCGCCAGCAGCTTGGGTTCAGGGGACTACTCCTACGAGCAGTACTTC. Protein product: CASSLGSGDYSYEQYF. Full variable domain (remainder filled in from reference TRBV5-1 and TRBJ2-7): KAGVTQTPRYLIKTRGQQVTLSCSPISGHRSVSWYQQTPGQGLQFLFEYFSETQRNKGNFPGRFSGRQFSNSRSEMNVSTLELGDSALYLCASSLGSGDYSYEQYFGPGTRLTVT.

The rearrangement joins TRBV29-1 to TRBJ2-1; D perhaps matches TRBD2 (5 bases). The length of the CDR3 is 13 residues. V lost 2 bases to trimming and J lost 10 bases, with 15 bases between them. The germline V gene encodes CDR1 SQVTM and CDR2 ANQGSEA. CDR3 residues: CSVEYLTTVEQFF. The CDR3 DNA follows: TGCAGCGTTGAATACCTGACTACAGTCGAGCAGTTCTTC.

The genes are TRBV27 and TRBJ2-1; 9 bases agree with TRBD2. V lost 7 bases and J lost 7; bases outside the gene matches: 14. The CDR3 is 16 amino acids. Germline V CDR1 and CDR2: MNHEY, SMNVEV (reference sequence). This CDR3 is CASTGRREGLKNEQFF. The CDR3 DNA sequence: TGTGCCAGCACCGGACGGCGGGAGGGCCTTAAAAATGAGCAGTTCTTC.

The V call is TRBV25-1, the J call TRBJ1-3, with D perhaps matching TRBD1 (6 bases). V was trimmed by 6 bases and J by 2 bases, leaving 17 bases between them. The length of the CDR3 is 16 residues. Germline CDR1 is MGHDK and CDR2 is SYGVNS. CDR3 nucleotide sequence: TGTGCCAGCAGCCTCGACAGGCGAGGACCTGGAAACACCATATATTTT. This gives the protein CASSLDRRGPGNTIYF.

The V call is TRBV7-2, the J call TRBJ1-5; D possibly corresponds to TRBD1 (5 bases). V was shortened by 5 bases and J by 0 bases, with 11 bases between the two germline ends. This CDR3 is 15 amino acids long. Looked up from germline, CDR1 is SGHTA and CDR2 is FQGNSA. The CDR3 loop is CASSAQGHSNQPQHF. In DNA form, the CDR3 reads TGTGCCAGCAGCGCTCAGGGCCATAGCAATCAGCCCCAGCATTTT.

V usage is TRBV5-1 and J usage is TRBJ2-7, with TRBD1 identical over 7 bases. The CDR3 has 14 residues. After removal of 0 bases from V and 3 bases from J, the junction contained 3 bases not matched to a gene. Looked up from germline, CDR1 is SGHRS and CDR2 is YFSETQ. CDR3 sequence: CASSLAGGVYEQYF. The CDR3 DNA sequence: TGCGCCAGCAGCTTGGCAGGGGGTGTCTACGAGCAGTACTTC.

This clone was seen once. This sequence joins TRBV18 and TRBJ2-3; tentative D call: TRBD2 (5 bases). This CDR3 is 15 amino acids long. Germline V gene lookup returns CDR1 KGHSH and CDR2 LQKENI. V was trimmed by 1 base and J by 0 bases, leaving 8 bases between them. Here the CDR3 reads CASSPLRTSTDTQYF. The CDR3 bases are TGTGCCAGCTCACCACTGAGGACTAGCACAGATACGCAGTATTTT.

V and J are TRBV9 and TRBJ1-1; D not certain. The V and J ends lost 4 bases and 0 bases respectively, with 13 bases between them. The V gene's germline CDR1 is SGDLS and CDR2 YYNGEE. The CDR3 runs 15 residues. CDR3 loop: CASSPRGSMNTEAFF. The CDR3 DNA is TGTGCCAGCAGCCCCCGGGGTTCGATGAACACTGAAGCTTTCTTT.

V and J are TRBV7-2 and TRBJ2-1; 11 nucleotides line up with TRBD2. Germline CDR1 SGHTA, CDR2 FQGNSA. V gave up 2 bases and J gave up 8 bases; unmatched junction bases: 8. This CDR3 region has 16 residues. CDR3 DNA sequence: TGTGCCAGCAGCTTAACGGTAGCGGGAGGGGAATATGAGCAGTTCTTC. Protein sequence: CASSLTVAGGEYEQFF.

This clone was counted once. The gene calls are TRBV6-5 and TRBJ2-3; D perhaps matches TRBD2 (5 bases). V was trimmed by 6 bases and J by 5 bases, leaving 12 bases between them. Germline CDR1 is MNHEY and CDR2 is SVGAGI. The CDR3 consists of 13 residues. CDR3 protein: CASSTRLGDTQYF. CDR3 DNA: TGTGCCAGCAGCACTAGGTTAGGAGATACGCAGTATTTT.

Only one count was recorded for this clone. The V call is TRBV6-4, the J call TRBJ2-3; 9 nucleotides match TRBD2. This CDR3 spans 14 amino acids. V lost 6 bases, J lost 2 bases, and 3 bases stayed unmatched. In germline, CDR1 is MRHNA, CDR2 SNTAGT. This chain's CDR3 is CASSRTSDTDTQYF. CDR3 in DNA: TGTGCCAGCAGCCGGACTAGCGACACAGATACGCAGTATTTT.

This chain joins TRBV6-6 and TRBJ1-1; D ambiguous. Per the germline V gene, CDR1 is MNHNY and CDR2 is SVGAGI (reference sequence). Between the trimmed V and J ends, which lost 1 base and 1 base, there was a span of 4 bases. This CDR3 is built from 13 residues. The CDR3 sequence is CASSYYWNTEAFF. DNA for the CDR3: TGTGCCAGCAGTTACTACTGGAACACTGAAGCTTTCTTT.

This chain uses TRBV28 with TRBJ1-4; D is unclear. V dropped 5 bases and J dropped 10 bases, with 8 bases sitting between them. Germline CDR1 reads MDHEN; CDR2 reads SYDVKM. This CDR3 has 11 residues. The CDR3 region is CASSTEGKLFF. The CDR3 DNA is TGTGCCAGCAGTACCGAGGGAAAACTGTTTTTT. The full variable domain, with the rest looked up from reference TRBV28 and TRBJ1-4, is DVKVTQSSRYLVKRTGEKVFLECVQDMDHENMFWYRQDPGLGLRLIYFSYDVKMKEKGDIPEGYSVSREKKERFSLILESASTNQTSMYLCASSTEGKLFFGSGTQLSVL.

The chain employs TRBV18 and TRBJ2-7; D is unresolved. There are 13 residues in the CDR3. Trimming cost V 6 bases and J 3 bases, with 12 bases left between them. Germline values: CDR1 KGHSH, CDR2 LQKENI. CDR3 amino acids: CASSQALVYEQYF. Written as DNA, the CDR3 is TGTGCCAGCTCCCAGGCGCTGGTCTACGAGCAGTACTTC.

The J gene is TRBJ1-1, the V gene TRBV24-1, with 8 nucleotides matching TRBD1. CDR3 length equals 14 residues. Trimming at V came to 4 bases and at J to 3 bases, leaving 3 bases not matched to a gene. Germline V lookup: CDR1 KGHDR, CDR2 SFDVKD. CDR3 coding DNA: TGTGCCACCAGTGACGGACAGGGAGACACTGAAGCTTTCTTT. Residues: CATSDGQGDTEAFF.

V usage is TRBV6-1 and J usage is TRBJ2-5; D gene ambiguous. The CDR3 length is 14 residues. V was cut by 5 bases and J by 5 bases, with 15 bases left in between. Germline CDR1 reads MNHNS; CDR2 reads SASEGT. In DNA, the CDR3 is TGTGCCAGCAGTTTCACACCCCCTAGGGAGACCCAGTACTTC. This translates into CASSFTPPRETQYF.

V is TRBV18 and J is TRBJ2-7; D is perhaps TRBD1 (5 bases). Germline loops: CDR1 KGHSH, CDR2 LQKENI. Trimming stripped 0 bases from V and 2 bases from J, with 8 bases between. This CDR3 contains 14 residues. CDR3 sequence (DNA): TGTGCCAGCTCACCACCGGCAGGGCCCTACGAGCAGTACTTC. This gives the protein CASSPPAGPYEQYF. Based on the CDR3 plus reference TRBV18 and TRBJ2-7, the full variable domain is NAGVMQNPRHLVRRRGQEARLRCSPMKGHSHVYWYRQLPEEGLKFMVYLQKENIIDESGMPKERFSAEFPKEGPSILRIQQVVRGDSAAYFCASSPPAGPYEQYFGPGTRLTVT.

The rearrangement links TRBV29-1 to TRBJ1-4; D is possibly TRBD1 (5 bases). Germline-derived CDR1 and CDR2 are SQVTM and ANQGSEA. This CDR3 has 11 amino acids. Trimming cost V 4 bases and J 7 bases, with 7 bases left between them. This CDR3 reads CSVGGFEKLFF. DNA for the CDR3: TGCAGCGTTGGGGGCTTTGAAAAACTGTTTTTT.

This chain links TRBV19 with TRBJ1-5; D uncertain. The germline V gene encodes CDR1 LNHDA and CDR2 SQIVND (reference sequence). Trimming took off 7 bases at V and 4 bases at J, with 20 bases between the two ends. This CDR3 is built from 16 residues. This chain's CDR3 is CASTPNAGSGNQPQHF. The CDR3 coding sequence is TGTGCCAGTACCCCTAACGCGGGGTCGGGGAATCAGCCCCAGCATTTT.

The rearrangement joins TRBV3-1 (or the pseudogene TRBV3-2) to TRBJ2-1; maybe TRBD1 (5 bases). Germline V lookup: CDR1 LGHDT, CDR2 YNNKEL (reference sequence). Deletions cut 1 base from V and 5 bases from J, with 18 bases between. The CDR3 is 17 residues long. DNA for the CDR3: TGTGCCAGCAGCCAAGTTGTGGGGCAGGGCTGGGACAATGAGCAGTTCTTC. Protein product: CASSQVVGQGWDNEQFF.

V usage is TRBV11-2 and J usage is TRBJ1-2; 7 bases are shared with TRBD1. Germline V gene sequence: CDR1 SGHAT, CDR2 FQNNGV. Trimming at V came to 1 base and at J to 7 bases, leaving 3 bases not matched to a gene. The CDR3 spans 13 residues. CDR3 nucleotides: TGTGCCAGCAGCTTAGGACAGGGCTTTGGCTACACCTTC. Translating gives CASSLGQGFGYTF.

This rearrangement joins TRBV20-1 to TRBJ2-5; D is undetermined. The CDR3 totals 13 residues. V lost 3 bases to trimming and J lost 6 bases, with 14 bases between them. Germline CDR1 DFQATT, CDR2 SNEGSKA (reference sequence). The CDR3 loop is CSASRLGPQTQYF. The CDR3 bases are TGCAGTGCTAGTCGGCTGGGCCCTCAGACCCAGTACTTC.

This chain connects TRBV7-6 to TRBJ2-2; 11 nucleotides match TRBD1. The CDR3 length is 15 residues. Germline V lookup: CDR1 SGHVS, CDR2 FNYEAQ. The junction had 3 bases not matched to a gene; V was cut back by 5 bases and J by 4 bases. CDR3 loop: CASSQDRGLTGELFF. CDR3 DNA sequence: TGTGCCAGCAGCCAGGACAGGGGGCTCACCGGGGAGCTGTTTTTT. Complete variable domain (other parts from reference TRBV7-6 and TRBJ2-2): GAGVSQSPRYKVTKRGQDVALRCDPISGHVSLYWYRQALGQGPEFLTYFNYEAQQDKSGLPNDRFSAERPEGSISTLTIQRTEQRDSAMYRCASSQDRGLTGELFFGEGSRLTVL.

The rearrangement uses TRBV6-2 or TRBV6-3 and TRBJ1-1, with D unresolved. Deletions cut 4 bases from V and 5 bases from J, with 17 bases between. The CDR3 has 15 residues. The germline V gene encodes CDR1 MNHEY and CDR2 SVGEGT. The DNA for the CDR3 is TGTGCCAGCAGTTCCACCACGCGCGGGATGACTGAAGCTTTCTTT. It codes for CASSSTTRGMTEAFF.

This clone was picked up a small number of times. This chain uses TRBV5-5 with TRBJ1-1; no firm D call. V was shortened by 1 base and J by 1 base, with 14 bases between the two germline ends. This CDR3 has 16 residues. Germline V lookup: CDR1 SGHKS, CDR2 YYEKEE (reference sequence). The CDR3 loop reads CASSLLAEGPNTEAFF. Here the CDR3 DNA reads TGTGCCAGCAGCTTGTTGGCTGAGGGTCCGAACACTGAAGCTTTCTTT.